Only a few counts were recorded for the clone carrying this T cell receptor beta chain. The data are from a study of identical twins. The length of the CDR3 is 17 residues. J was trimmed by 5 bases and V by 5 bases; bases with no gene match: 11. Germline assignment: CDR1 SGHTA and CDR2 FQGNSA. Via MiXCR, TCRdb re-called the 5' RACE reads, giving one row per CDR3 protein. The sample contains 450,000 or so distinct CDR3 sequences, approximately 24% of which appear only once. The sample was also reused in another study, on T cells expressing NK-cell markers.

The gene calls are TRBV7-2 and TRBJ2-2, with 10 nucleotides matching TRBD2. Sequenced sample: CD4+ T cells sorted from blood. This TCR derives from a young woman in good health. In DNA, the CDR3 is TGTGCCAGCAGCCCGAGGGGCTCTAGCGGGAGAACCGGGGAGCTGTTTTTT. Its protein product is CASSPRGSSGRTGELFF.